This T cell receptor beta chain originates from a study of cytomegalovirus exposure and HLA in healthy donors. Remarks on this clone: Its antigen is undetermined.

PCR employed 60 Vbeta and 13 Jbeta primers. The assay was immunoSEQ multiplex PCR, and TCRdb's table has in-frame clones only and misses some. Of about 140,000 clones listed, over 60% are singletons. Study-wide results and limits: The authors listed around 150 TCR beta chains as cytomegalovirus-associated.

Specimen: PBMCs. This sequence originates from a woman aged 40 to 50 in good health and CMV-seronegative.

The CDR3 sequence is CASSPYSGTRPNTEAFF. In nucleotides, the CDR3 is TGTGCCAGCAGCCCCTACAGCGGGACAAGACCGAACACTGAAGCTTTCTTT. The chain has TRBV7-9 and TRBJ1-1, with a possible D match to TRBD1 (6 bases). The CDR3 runs 17 residues. CDR1 and CDR2 (germline): SEHNR, FQNEAQ (reference sequence). V gave up 5 bases and J gave up 1 base, with 20 bases separating them.